These 21 T cell receptor beta chains were sequenced from one sample in a study of tumor-infiltrating lymphocytes in localized non-small cell lung cancer. Sequenced by immunoSEQ multiplex PCR; TCRdb stores in-frame clones only, minus some. The table lists 9,500 to 15,000 clones, over 70% of them singletons. Sequencing was carried out using lung tumor tissue. The receptors derive from a human donor with non-small cell lung cancer.

This chain connects TRBV19 to TRBJ2-1; TRBD1 matches 9 bases. CDR1 is LNHDA and CDR2 is SQIVND in the germline V gene (reference sequence). The CDR3 contains 16 residues. Losses at the gene ends were 2 bases for V and 7 bases for J; bases not matched to a gene: 9. The CDR3 DNA sequence: TGTGCCAGTAGTATAAGACAGGGGGGCCGGTGGAATGAGCAGTTCTTC. Translating gives CASSIRQGGRWNEQFF.

This chain links TRBV11-2 with TRBJ1-1, with a tentative D call TRBD1 (6 bases). Germline V gene data show CDR1 as SGHAT and CDR2 as FQNNGV. The V end was cut by 5 bases, the J end by 4 bases, with 14 bases between. This CDR3 spans 14 amino acids. CDR3 DNA sequence: TGTGCCAGCAGCAAAGGGGGGGCAGTCACTGAAGCTTTCTTT. This sequence encodes CASSKGGAVTEAFF.

V is TRBV14 and J is TRBJ2-1, with TRBD2 identical over 7 bases. V lost 0 bases and J lost 11; bases outside the gene matches: 10. This CDR3 is built from 15 residues. CDR1 is SGHDN, CDR2 FVKESK, per germline. The CDR3 bases are TGTGCCAGCAGCCAAGATCCAGCGGGAAGAATGAAGCAGTTCTTC. Translating it yields CASSQDPAGRMKQFF.

This clone was observed a few times. CDR3 coding DNA: TGTGCCAGCAGCTTAGGAGGCAGACGTGGTGAGCAGTTCTTC. Translated: CASSLGGRRGEQFF. V gene TRBV7-2 combines with J gene TRBJ2-1, with D uncertain. Germline V CDR1 and CDR2: SGHTA, FQGNSA. Trimming pared 1 base from V and 9 bases from J, leaving 13 bases between. The CDR3 has 14 amino acids.

This clone was picked up a small number of times. The rearrangement links TRBV19 to TRBJ1-1, with D tentatively TRBD1 (6 bases). The CDR3 consists of 12 residues. Germline CDR1 is LNHDA and CDR2 is SQIVND (reference sequence). V lost 10 bases and J lost 1, with 10 bases in between. CDR3 residues: CATSQGNTEAFF. CDR3 nucleotides: TGTGCCACGTCACAGGGGAACACTGAAGCTTTCTTT.

This chain uses TRBV7-9 with TRBJ2-5; the match to TRBD2 covers 10 bases. The ends lost 1 base at V and 1 base at J; junction bases unmatched: 3. This CDR3 comprises 16 residues. The germline V gene has CDR1 SEHNR and CDR2 FQNEAQ (reference sequence). CDR3: CASSLGGLASQETQYF. The CDR3, as DNA: TGTGCCAGCAGCTTAGGGGGACTAGCGTCCCAAGAGACCCAGTACTTC.

To note about this clone: Other DNA sequences in this sample translate to the same CDR3. The rearrangement joins TRBV25-1 to TRBJ2-3, with TRBD1 identical over 7 bases. V shed 4 bases and J 3 bases; nucleotides not matched to a gene: 1. The CDR3 is 13 residues long. Germline CDR1 is MGHDK and CDR2 is SYGVNS. CDR3 protein: CASSGQGTDTQYF. In nucleotides, the CDR3 is TGTGCCAGCAGTGGACAGGGTACAGATACGCAGTATTTT. The whole variable domain, remainder taken from reference TRBV25-1 and TRBJ2-3, is EADIYQTPRYLVIGTGKKITLECSQTMGHDKMYWYQQDPGMELHLIHYSYGVNSTEKGDLSSESTVSRIRTEHFPLTLESARPSHTSQYLCASSGQGTDTQYFGPGTRLTVL.

The chain combines TRBV7-8 with TRBJ1-2; possibly TRBD1 for D (5 bases). Trimming cost V 0 bases and J 2 bases, with 7 bases left between them. The CDR3 totals 14 residues. The germline gives CDR1 SGHVS, CDR2 FQNEAQ. Here the CDR3 DNA reads TGTGCCAGCAGCTTAGCAGGGGTCAACTATGGCTACACCTTC. Translation: CASSLAGVNYGYTF.

The CDR3 DNA sequence: TGCGCCAGCAGGGGGACAGGAGATGCTTCACCCCTCCACTTT. This codes for CASRGTGDASPLHF. This chain uses TRBV4-1 with TRBJ1-6, with TRBD1 matching 8 bases. Losses at the gene ends were 6 bases for V and 9 bases for J; bases not matched to a gene: 7. This CDR3 contains 14 residues. Germline lookup yields CDR1 MGHRA and CDR2 YSYEKL.

This chain links TRBV5-4 with TRBJ2-7; 7 nucleotides agree with TRBD1. The CDR3 is 18 amino acids. V shed 0 bases, J shed 6 bases, and the junction held 18 bases outside the gene matches. Germline CDR1 SGHNT, CDR2 YYREEE (reference sequence). DNA of the CDR3: TGTGCCAGCAGCTTGGCAAGGACAGGAACCCAAAAGGCCTCCGAGCAGTACGTC. Amino acids: CASSLARTGTQKASEQYV.

This clone was counted a single time. The V gene is TRBV30, the J gene TRBJ2-5; 7 positions agree with TRBD2. Germline V gene data show CDR1 as GTSNPN and CDR2 as SVGIG (reference sequence). V dropped 3 bases and J dropped 0; count of bases not matched to a gene: 22. The CDR3 consists of 20 residues. CDR3: CAWRRLGTGGGSLYQETQYF. The CDR3 DNA sequence: TGTGCCTGGAGGAGATTAGGTACGGGAGGTGGATCGTTGTACCAAGAGACCCAGTACTTC.

This clone was detected once. The chain carries TRBV28 and TRBJ1-2, with D possibly being TRBD1 (6 bases). Germline CDR1 reads MDHEN; CDR2 reads SYDVKM. The CDR3 runs to 14 residues. Trimming removed 5 bases from V and 4 bases from J, with 14 bases in between. The chain's CDR3 is CASSRDGGGYGYTF. As DNA, the CDR3 is TGTGCCAGCAGTCGGGACGGAGGGGGCTATGGCTACACCTTC.

This chain joins TRBV2 and TRBJ1-4; possibly TRBD1 for D (6 bases). The CDR3 has 15 amino acids. Germline V gene lookup returns CDR1 SNHLY and CDR2 FYNNEI. V shed 2 bases and J shed 5 bases, with 12 bases lying between them. CDR3 sequence (DNA): TGTGCCAGCAGTGAATTTCGACAGGAGAATGAAAAACTGTTTTTT. It translates to CASSEFRQENEKLFF. The variable domain in full, completed from reference TRBV2 and TRBJ1-4, reads EPEVTQTPSHQVTQMGQEVILRCVPISNHLYFYWYRQILGQKVEFLVSFYNNEISEKSEIFDDQFSVERPDGSNFTLKIRSTKLEDSAMYFCASSEFRQENEKLFFGSGTQLSVL.

This rearrangement joins TRBV6-5 to TRBJ2-2, with D possibly being TRBD2 (6 bases). With 6 bases removed from V and 6 bases from J, the gap between germline ends came to 11 bases. Germline V gene lookup returns CDR1 MNHEY and CDR2 SVGAGI. The CDR3 spans 13 residues. Written as DNA, the CDR3 is TGTGCCAGCAGGGGGGGATTTGCCGGGGAGCTGTTTTTT. It translates to CASRGGFAGELFF.

The rearrangement joins TRBV5-1 to TRBJ2-5; 8 positions match TRBD2. CDR3 size: 15 residues. The V gene end was trimmed by 0 bases and the J gene end by 1 base; junction bases not matched to a gene: 2. Germline lookup yields CDR1 SGHRS and CDR2 YFSETQ. CDR3 amino acids: CASSLVAGGQETQYF. The CDR3 DNA reads as TGCGCCAGCAGCTTGGTGGCGGGGGGCCAAGAGACCCAGTACTTC.

Here the CDR3 DNA reads TGTGCCAGCAGCGTAGCGGTTAGCGGGTGGTACAATGAGCAGTTCTTC. This sequence encodes CASSVAVSGWYNEQFF. The chain recombines TRBV9 with TRBJ2-1, with 7 bases matching TRBD2. The CDR3 sequence is 16 residues long. Germline values: CDR1 SGDLS, CDR2 YYNGEE. Trimming took 0 bases from V and 4 from J; bases not matched to a gene: 7.

The rearrangement links TRBV2 to TRBJ2-7; 9 bases are a match to TRBD2. The V segment lost 8 bases and the J segment 1 base; nucleotides outside the gene matches: 9. Germline V gene data show CDR1 as SNHLY and CDR2 as FYNNEI. The CDR3 runs 15 residues. CDR3 region: CASEPGSGSSYEQYF. The CDR3 nucleotides are TGTGCCAGCGAGCCGGGTAGCGGGAGTTCCTACGAGCAGTACTTC.

The chain combines TRBV5-5 with TRBJ1-4; weak D call: TRBD1 (6 bases). The V end was cut by 3 bases, the J end by 4 bases, with 16 bases between. Germline V gene data show CDR1 as SGHKS and CDR2 as YYEKEE (reference sequence). The CDR3 sequence is 16 residues long. CDR3 residues: CASSSRQGQFNEKLFF. In DNA form, the CDR3 reads TGTGCCAGCAGCTCCCGCCAAGGACAGTTTAATGAAAAACTGTTTTTT.

This clone occurred a few times. The CDR3 protein is CASSKARTENTEAFF. The CDR3 DNA follows: TGTGCCAGCAGCAAAGCCCGGACGGAGAACACTGAAGCTTTCTTT. The chain recombines TRBV5-4 with TRBJ1-1; D gene ambiguous. Trimming stripped 4 bases from V and 1 base from J, with 14 bases between. The CDR3 has 15 amino acids. From germline, CDR1 is SGHNT and CDR2 YYREEE (reference sequence).

Only a few counts were recorded for this clone. The CDR3 loop is CASSLSPGTAYGYTF. The CDR3 DNA reads as TGCGCCAGCAGCTTATCCCCAGGGACAGCTTATGGCTACACCTTC. V and J are TRBV5-1 and TRBJ1-2, with 7 bases lining up with TRBD1. CDR1 and CDR2 from the germline V gene are SGHRS and YFSETQ. V trimming: 2 bases; J trimming: 5 bases; junction bases outside the gene matches: 9. The CDR3 is 15 residues long.

V gene TRBV28 combines with J gene TRBJ2-2, with 13 nucleotides matching TRBD2. The CDR3 runs to 18 residues. J lost 6 bases, V lost 5 bases, and 12 bases had no gene match. The V gene's germline CDR1 is MDHEN and CDR2 SYDVKM. CDR3 loop: CASSPDPWTSGGAGELFF. CDR3 nucleotides: TGTGCCAGCAGTCCCGACCCCTGGACTAGCGGGGGCGCCGGGGAGCTGTTTTTT.